The 8 T cell receptor beta chains presented below share a single source sample, sequenced in a study of T cell repertoires in cytomegalovirus infection. Antigens for these TCRs are unknown. TCRdb reanalysed the reads using MiXCR and keeps one entry per CDR3 protein. The sample lists about 110,000 distinct CDR3 sequences, 10% occurring once. Sequencing was performed on PBMCs, sequenced either directly or after in vitro stimulation (not recorded which). These receptors originate from a human donor in good health (CMV status not recorded). Some clones in this sample may be carry-over from other donors' samples.

This clonotype was seen many times. The rearrangement uses TRBV12-3 or TRBV12-4 and TRBJ2-1; 7 nucleotides line up with TRBD1. V shed 5 bases and J 0 bases; nucleotides not matched to a gene: 16. This CDR3 contains 19 residues. Here the CDR3 reads CASSNPTGFSSGSYNEQFF. CDR3 DNA sequence: TGTGCCAGCAGTAACCCGACAGGGTTCTCCTCAGGCTCCTACAATGAGCAGTTCTTC.

The V gene is TRBV7-6, the J gene TRBJ1-1; perhaps TRBD1 as D (5 bases). The germline CDR1 and CDR2 sequences are SGHVS and FNYEAQ. The length of the CDR3 is 14 residues. Between the trimmed V and J ends, which lost 5 bases and 4 bases, there was a span of 14 bases. The CDR3: CASSRAEGRTEAFF. The CDR3 nucleotides read TGTGCCAGCAGCCGTGCGGAGGGACGCACTGAAGCTTTCTTT.

The table lists this clonotype with many counts. The chain couples TRBV20-1 to TRBJ2-7; 9 positions match TRBD1. V trimming: 4 bases; J trimming: 7 bases; junction bases outside the gene matches: 5. This CDR3 contains 12 residues. Per germline, CDR1 DFQATT and CDR2 SNEGSKA (reference sequence). The CDR3 DNA sequence: TGCAGTGCTACCCTGGGACAGGGAGAGCAGTACTTC. Translated, it gives CSATLGQGEQYF.

In this sample, this clonotype turned up many times. V and J are TRBV7-2 and TRBJ2-2; 10 nucleotides match TRBD1. After removal of 4 bases from V and 4 bases from J, the junction contained 6 bases not matched to a gene. This CDR3 is built from 16 residues. The germline V gene encodes CDR1 SGHTA and CDR2 FQGNSA. The CDR3: CASSSRDRGSTGELFF. The CDR3 DNA reads as TGTGCCAGCAGCTCAAGGGACAGGGGATCCACCGGGGAGCTGTTTTTT.

This clonotype has at least ten counts. The chain employs TRBV7-6 and TRBJ2-1; the D gene could be TRBD1 or TRBD2 (5 bases each). The length of the CDR3 is 16 residues. The V gene lost 4 bases and the J gene lost 4 bases, with 17 bases spanning the gap. Germline CDR1 is SGHVS and CDR2 is FNYEAQ. The CDR3 loop reads CASSSRGGPGYNEQFF. The CDR3 bases are TGTGCCAGCAGCTCACGTGGGGGTCCCGGATACAATGAGCAGTTCTTC.

The rearrangement links TRBV30 to TRBJ2-1; no clear D. Germline V lookup: CDR1 GTSNPN, CDR2 SVGIG (reference sequence). V shed 2 bases and J shed 7 bases, with 12 bases lying between them. The CDR3 covers 13 residues. The CDR3 protein is CAWSPRAGNEQFF. CDR3 DNA sequence: TGTGCCTGGAGTCCCAGAGCCGGAAATGAGCAGTTCTTC.

This clonotype was recorded a few times. In DNA, the CDR3 is TGCGCCAGCAGCTTGGCCGGGCACACAGATACGCAGTATTTT. Translation gives CASSLAGHTDTQYF. The genes are TRBV5-1 and TRBJ2-3, with unresolved D. V lost 0 bases, J lost 2 bases, and 7 bases lay in between. The CDR3 contains 14 residues. Looked up from germline, CDR1 is SGHRS and CDR2 is YFSETQ.

This clonotype was seen ten or more times. The rearrangement joins TRBV5-6 to TRBJ2-7, with D hard to call. V was shortened by 2 bases and J by 5 bases, with 11 bases between the two germline ends. Germline assignment: CDR1 SGHDT and CDR2 YYEEEE. This CDR3 is built from 13 residues. The CDR3 bases are TGTGCCAGCAGCTTCCGTACGTTCGACGAGCAGTACTTC. This codes for CASSFRTFDEQYF.